The next 24 T cell receptor beta chains were all read from a single sample in a study of neoadjuvant anti-PD-1 for oral cavity cancer. The sample's time point: after neoadjuvant nivolumab, at surgical resection. TCRdb's copy holds only in-frame clones and misses some; the assay was immunoSEQ multiplex PCR. This sample has about 9,800 clones, with around 60% found just once. The source was PBMCs, collected after nivolumab (anti-PD-1) treatment. All receptors derive from a person aged 40 to 85 with oral cavity squamous cell carcinoma.

This clone was detected a few times. This rearrangement joins TRBV19 to TRBJ1-2; TRBD1 matches at 9 bases. V lost 2 bases and J lost 3; bases outside the gene matches: 1. Germline V gives CDR1 LNHDA, CDR2 SQIVND (reference sequence). The CDR3 covers 14 residues. The CDR3 reads CASSITGGDYGYTF. CDR3 nucleotides: TGTGCCAGTAGTATAACAGGGGGCGACTATGGCTACACCTTC.

The V and J genes are TRBV11-2 and TRBJ2-1; D is ambiguous. Germline V gives CDR1 SGHAT, CDR2 FQNNGV. The CDR3 is 15 residues long. Between the trimmed V and J ends, which lost 0 bases and 2 bases, there was a span of 8 bases. The CDR3 loop is CASSLEANPYNEQFF. The CDR3 DNA follows: TGTGCCAGCAGCTTAGAAGCCAACCCCTACAATGAGCAGTTCTTC.

The rearrangement links TRBV5-1 to TRBJ2-7, with 7 bases that match TRBD1. There are 14 residues in the CDR3. CDR1 is SGHRS, CDR2 YFSETQ, per germline. The V and J ends lost 4 bases and 1 base, in that order; junction bases with no gene match: 5. CDR3 DNA: TGCGCCAGCAGCAGAAGACAGGGTTCCTACGAGCAGTACTTC. Translated: CASSRRQGSYEQYF.

This clone occurred a few times. J is TRBJ1-3 and V is TRBV7-9; D may be TRBD1 (5 bases). The CDR3 is 15 amino acids. V was clipped by 1 base and J by 1 base, with 8 bases between them. Germline CDR1 SEHNR, CDR2 FQNEAQ (reference sequence). CDR3 nucleotides: TGTGCCAGCAGCTTAGATGGGGCATCTGGAAACACCATATATTTT. It yields the protein CASSLDGASGNTIYF.

The rearrangement uses TRBV7-6 and TRBJ1-4; 7 bases are shared with TRBD1. The junction had 5 bases not matched to a gene; V was cut back by 2 bases and J by 8 bases. Germline CDR1 and CDR2: SGHVS and FNYEAQ. The CDR3 consists of 14 residues. CDR3 residues: CASSLRQGGEKLFF. The CDR3 nucleotides read TGTGCCAGCAGCTTACGACAGGGTGGGGAAAAACTGTTTTTT. Full variable domain (missing parts from reference TRBV7-6 and TRBJ1-4): GAGVSQSPRYKVTKRGQDVALRCDPISGHVSLYWYRQALGQGPEFLTYFNYEAQQDKSGLPNDRFSAERPEGSISTLTIQRTEQRDSAMYRCASSLRQGGEKLFFGSGTQLSVL.

This clone has more than one count but fewer than ten. The chain recombines TRBV30 with TRBJ2-4; 12 nucleotides agree with TRBD2. The CDR3 spans 20 residues. CDR1 is GTSNPN and CDR2 is SVGIG in the germline V gene (reference sequence). Unmatched junction bases numbered 13, after V lost 1 base and J lost 0 bases. CDR3 region: CAWSGIASGRAQVAKNIQYF. The CDR3 DNA follows: TGTGCCTGGAGTGGGATAGCTAGCGGGAGGGCCCAAGTAGCCAAAAACATTCAGTACTTC.

The CDR3 coding sequence is TGTGCCAGCAGCCTCTATGAATCGGCGGCTGGAAACACCATATATTTT. Amino acid sequence: CASSLYESAAGNTIYF. J is TRBJ1-3 and V is TRBV5-4; D ambiguous. V was cut by 4 bases and J by 2 bases, with 16 bases left in between. This CDR3 has 16 residues. The germline V gene has CDR1 SGHNT and CDR2 YYREEE (reference sequence).

The rearrangement joins TRBV19 to TRBJ1-1; a weak D match, TRBD1 (5 bases). Germline V lookup: CDR1 LNHDA, CDR2 SQIVND (reference sequence). V lost 0 bases, J lost 9 bases, and 11 bases lay in between. The CDR3 runs 13 residues. The CDR3 nucleotides read TGTGCCAGTAGTATAGATCCTGGGGGGAAAGCTTTCTTT. It yields the protein CASSIDPGGKAFF.

This clone was observed a single time. This rearrangement joins TRBV6-6 to TRBJ2-1; D call uncertain. The V end was cut by 3 bases, the J end by 4 bases, with 13 bases between. The CDR3 contains 15 residues. Germline V lookup: CDR1 MNHNY, CDR2 SVGAGI (reference sequence). The CDR3 sequence: CASSYGEPQYNEQFF. The CDR3 DNA follows: TGTGCCAGCAGTTATGGGGAACCTCAATACAATGAGCAGTTCTTC.

J is TRBJ2-7 and V is TRBV5-1; TRBD2 matches at 9 bases. The CDR3 is made up of 17 amino acids. Germline V gene lookup returns CDR1 SGHRS and CDR2 YFSETQ. V gave up 3 bases and J gave up 2 bases; unmatched junction bases: 12. Written as DNA, the CDR3 is TGCGCCAGCAGCTCGAGGAGACTAGCGGAAACAACCTACGAGCAGTACTTC. The encoded protein is CASSSRRLAETTYEQYF.

The chain carries TRBV5-5 and TRBJ1-1, with 7 bases aligning to TRBD1. CDR3 length equals 14 residues. The germline V gene encodes CDR1 SGHKS and CDR2 YYEKEE (reference sequence). V shed 4 bases and J 1 base; nucleotides not matched to a gene: 4. The CDR3, as DNA: TGTGCCAGCAGCCAGGGGGTTGCGAACACTGAAGCTTTCTTT. Translated, it gives CASSQGVANTEAFF.

The chain employs TRBV28 and TRBJ2-1; TRBD2 aligns across 7 bases. The CDR3 consists of 17 residues. Germline-derived CDR1 and CDR2 are MDHEN and SYDVKM. The V segment lost 4 bases and the J segment 8 bases; nucleotides outside the gene matches: 17. DNA for the CDR3: TGTGCCAGCAGTTCCTCCTCCATTCTCACCGGGGGGTATGAGCAGTTCTTC. It translates to CASSSSSILTGGYEQFF.

The chain has TRBV7-8 and TRBJ1-5, with TRBD1 identical over 8 bases. V was pared by 4 bases and J by 0 bases, with 8 bases of the junction left unmatched. CDR3 length: 17 amino acids. Per germline, CDR1 SGHVS and CDR2 FQNEAQ. This CDR3 reads CASSSGQGQFSNQPQHF. CDR3 nucleotides: TGTGCCAGCAGCTCTGGACAGGGTCAATTTAGCAATCAGCCCCAGCATTTT.

This chain connects TRBV28 to TRBJ1-2; 9 nucleotides agree with TRBD1. The CDR3 has 14 amino acids. Germline V gene lookup returns CDR1 MDHEN and CDR2 SYDVKM. Unmatched junction bases numbered 4, after V lost 3 bases and J lost 5 bases. CDR3 amino acids: CASSLTTGGYGYTF. DNA of the CDR3: TGTGCCAGCAGTTTGACGACAGGGGGTTATGGCTACACCTTC.

In DNA, the CDR3 is TGTGCCAGCAGCGCGGGAGGGCGAAACAATGAGCAGTTCTTC. Its protein product is CASSAGGRNNEQFF. The genes are TRBV9 and TRBJ2-1, with 8 bases that match TRBD2. Germline CDR1 and CDR2: SGDLS and YYNGEE. This CDR3 is 14 amino acids long. The trim removed 3 bases at V and 5 bases at J, leaving 4 bases unmatched.

The rearrangement links TRBV2 to TRBJ1-3; the D gene is possibly TRBD1 (5 bases). Trimming left V 4 bases short and J 4 bases short, with 14 bases between. Germline V gene sequence: CDR1 SNHLY, CDR2 FYNNEI. The CDR3 loop spans 15 amino acids. The CDR3 bases are TGTGCCAGCAGTGTGAGGGGTGCCTTGGGAAACACCATATATTTT. This encodes CASSVRGALGNTIYF.

This chain joins TRBV27 and TRBJ1-5; D remains unclear. V gave up 5 bases and J gave up 0 bases, with 14 bases separating them. There are 16 residues in the CDR3. In germline, CDR1 is MNHEY, CDR2 SMNVEV (reference sequence). DNA of the CDR3: TGTGCCAGCAGTCCCTCGGGGTTAGGTAGCAATCAGCCCCAGCATTTT. It codes for CASSPSGLGSNQPQHF.

J is TRBJ1-1 and V is TRBV19; 7 nucleotides align to TRBD1. The CDR3 runs to 15 residues. Germline CDR1 LNHDA, CDR2 SQIVND (reference sequence). Germline trimming cut 7 bases from V and 4 bases from J; bases unmatched to any gene: 12. CDR3 DNA: TGTGCCAGTATGAGTCAAGGGGGCCTGAGCACTGAAGCTTTCTTT. Protein sequence: CASMSQGGLSTEAFF. Filled out from reference TRBV19 and TRBJ1-1, the complete variable domain reads DGGITQSPKYLFRKEGQNVTLSCEQNLNHDAMYWYRQDPGQGLRLIYYSQIVNDFQKGDIAEGYSVSREKKESFPLTVTSAQKNPTAFYLCASMSQGGLSTEAFFGQGTRLTVV.

The CDR3 DNA is TGCGCCAGCAGCCACGGGACAGGGGTTACTTCACCCCTCCACTTT. Encoded protein: CASSHGTGVTSPLHF. The gene calls are TRBV4-1 and TRBJ1-6, with TRBD1 identical over 10 bases. In germline, CDR1 is MGHRA, CDR2 YSYEKL. The trim removed 3 bases at V and 9 bases at J, leaving 5 bases unmatched. The CDR3 runs to 15 residues.

This sequence joins TRBV19 and TRBJ1-2; no firm D call. This CDR3 region has 15 residues. Trimming left V 6 bases short and J 4 bases short, with 18 bases between. Germline V gene sequence: CDR1 LNHDA, CDR2 SQIVND (reference sequence). CDR3 sequence: CASSFLFPEGYGYTF. The CDR3 region has the DNA TGTGCCAGTAGCTTTCTTTTCCCTGAGGGCTATGGCTACACCTTC. Together with reference TRBV19 and TRBJ1-2, the CDR3 gives the full variable domain: DGGITQSPKYLFRKEGQNVTLSCEQNLNHDAMYWYRQDPGQGLRLIYYSQIVNDFQKGDIAEGYSVSREKKESFPLTVTSAQKNPTAFYLCASSFLFPEGYGYTFGSGTRLTVV.

The genes are TRBV29-1 and TRBJ1-2; 7 bases line up with TRBD1. Per germline, CDR1 SQVTM and CDR2 ANQGSEA. The trim removed 3 bases at V and 5 bases at J, leaving 12 bases unmatched. This CDR3 is 15 amino acids long. The DNA of the CDR3 is TGCAGCGTTGATAGAGGACAGGCGGCGGGGTATGGCTACACCTTC. The encoded protein is CSVDRGQAAGYGYTF.

V is TRBV5-1 and J is TRBJ2-3; 13 bases align to TRBD2. The length of the CDR3 is 15 residues. The germline V gene encodes CDR1 SGHRS and CDR2 YFSETQ. V shed 2 bases, J shed 6 bases, and the junction held 3 bases outside the gene matches. DNA of the CDR3: TGCGCCAGCAGCTTACTGACTAGCGGGGGGGATACGCAGTATTTT. It yields the protein CASSLLTSGGDTQYF.

V usage is TRBV6-4 and J usage is TRBJ1-5; perhaps TRBD1 as D (5 bases). CDR3 length: 13 amino acids. Germline CDR1 reads MRHNA; CDR2 reads SNTAGT. Trimming stripped 4 bases from V and 6 bases from J, with 10 bases between. CDR3 DNA: TGTGCCAGCAGTGCCGCGAGGGGTCAGCCCCAGCATTTT. It translates to CASSAARGQPQHF.

V is TRBV6-5 and J is TRBJ2-2, with D possibly being TRBD2 (6 bases). Trimming stripped 6 bases from V and 7 bases from J, with 6 bases between. The CDR3 is 11 amino acids. From germline, CDR1 is MNHEY and CDR2 SVGAGI. CDR3 in DNA: TGTGCCAGCAGGGGGGGCGGGGAGCTGTTTTTT. Protein product: CASRGGGELFF.